The entry below gives a single T cell receptor (beta chain) sequence along with its context. The antigen this receptor binds is unknown. Base qualities are not recorded, but no much larger clone differs from it by a single base. The data were obtained in a study of T cells in Graves' hyperthyroidism and ophthalmopathy (dated by TCRdb to the late 2010s). Looking at the study overall: Peripheral blood samples were taken at the time of initial diagnosis, prior to any treatment. The 75 to 100 discovery patients were randomly divided into training and test sets at a 7:3 ratio. Once sampling was done, hyperthyroidism patients were given methimazole at a starting dose of 30 mg daily, whereas ophthalmopathy patients were given high-dose intravenous methylprednisolone. In about 6 Graves' hyperthyroidism patients, the study also compared T-cell repertoires from thyroid tissue with T-cell repertoires from blood. To identify distinguishing TCR V-J signatures, a discovery cohort of roughly 100 patients was used, comprising some 43 with Graves' ophthalmopathy and around 57 with stable Graves' hyperthyroidism. Prospective prediction of ophthalmopathy was tested in an independent validation cohort consisting of fewer than 20 hyperthyroidism patients and some 16 patients who later progressed to ophthalmopathy. TCR Vbeta CDR3 sequencing of around 130 peripheral blood samples (roughly 43 ophthalmopathy, over 70 hyperthyroidism and roughly 17 progressor patients) is reported in the paper. The full study reports these points: During validation, the model predicted progression to ophthalmopathy a median of roughly 7.1 months ahead of onset, with roughly 65% sensitivity and more than 72% specificity. Blood samples also contained most of the expanded thyroid clonotypes (frequency above 0.001), which suggests that blood repertoires may reflect thyroid immune responses. Sample size was not statistically predetermined, and investigators were not blinded to group allocation. A 13 V-J signature model separated ophthalmopathy from stable hyperthyroidism, with around 91% sensitivity and about 81% specificity in cross-validation and 80%/75% in testing.

V loses 5 bases at its end and J loses 8 bases; junction bases beyond the gene matches: 7. Sequences SGHVS (CDR1) and FNYEAQ (CDR2) are obtained from the germline V gene. There are 13 amino acids in the CDR3, from cysteine to phenylalanine inclusive. The DNA shown is the 39-base CDR3, in frame from base 1. Stable Graves' hyperthyroidism was defined as no progression to ophthalmopathy during 18 months of follow-up. Hyperthyroidism patients were newly diagnosed, with disease duration under 2 months, and aged 18 to 65 years. Any patient with an uncontrolled infection, another autoimmune disease, pregnancy or lactation was excluded. Clinical symptoms, serum thyroxine and TRAb, thyroid ultrasound, and orbital computed tomography formed the basis for the diagnoses. PBMCs were separated from 7.5 to 10 ml of fresh peripheral blood using Ficoll-Paque density gradient centrifugation. Trizol reagent was used to extract total RNA, and RNA quality was then checked on an Agilent 2100 Bioanalyzer.

The TCR beta CDR3 regions were amplified from the RNA transcripts. The first round of RT-PCR for the TCR CDR3 was performed with the HTBI primer set and the Qiagen OneStep RT-PCR kit. A second multiplex PCR round built the libraries, followed by size selection and purification. The libraries were sequenced on an Illumina HiSeq2000 using paired-end 100 bp reads. On the study's bioinformatics: SOAPnuke was used to process the raw data, throwing out any read that contained adapters or uncalled bases, had a mean Phred below 15, or lacked an exact constant-primer or identifier match. COPE v1.2.5 was used to merge high-quality paired reads, and clonotypes were defined as unique nucleotide sequences. MiTCR v1.1 was used to align clonotypes to the IMGT TRBV, TRBD and TRBJ reference segments. Analysis was restricted to V-J combinations with a frequency above 0.0001, which covered 98% to 99.2% of repertoires. A TCS score was defined as the ratio of F50 (clonal expansion) to E x V (chaos), with BLOSUM62-based TCRdist applied between CDR3 peptides within each V-J. Welch's t-statistics and random forest reduced 514 V-J features to 13, which were used in a naive Bayes classifier (R e1071). TCRdb reprocessing: public reads trimmed at Q25 with fastp, clones called with MiXCR, in-frame beta chains kept. Rows are unified per CDR3 protein, each entry keeping the most common DNA and genes. The V and J calls here are based on TCRdb, not the publication. The sample contains 500,000 to 600,000 distinct CDR3 sequences, around 17% of them found a single time. Clones ranked in the top ten supply 15% to 20% of the sample.

This TCR was recovered from a woman aged 18-29 years with Graves' hyperthyroidism. Source material: blood. The V and J segments used are TRBV7-6 and TRBJ1-1; TRBD1 aligns with 8 central bases. In nucleotide form, the sequence is TGTGCCAGCAGCAGAGGGACAGGTGGGGAAGCTTTCTTT. Protein translation: CASSRGTGGEAFF.